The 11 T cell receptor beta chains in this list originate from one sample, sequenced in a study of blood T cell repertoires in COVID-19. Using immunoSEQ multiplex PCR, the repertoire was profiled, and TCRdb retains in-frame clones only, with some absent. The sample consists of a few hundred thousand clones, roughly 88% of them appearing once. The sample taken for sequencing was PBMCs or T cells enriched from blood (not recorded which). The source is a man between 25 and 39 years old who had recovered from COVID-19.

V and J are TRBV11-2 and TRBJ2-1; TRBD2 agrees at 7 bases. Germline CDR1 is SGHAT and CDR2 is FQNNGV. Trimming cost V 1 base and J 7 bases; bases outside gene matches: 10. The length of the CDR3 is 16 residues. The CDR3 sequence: CASSLGSPGGGNEQFF. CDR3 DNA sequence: TGTGCCAGCAGCTTAGGATCCCCGGGGGGAGGGAATGAGCAGTTCTTC.

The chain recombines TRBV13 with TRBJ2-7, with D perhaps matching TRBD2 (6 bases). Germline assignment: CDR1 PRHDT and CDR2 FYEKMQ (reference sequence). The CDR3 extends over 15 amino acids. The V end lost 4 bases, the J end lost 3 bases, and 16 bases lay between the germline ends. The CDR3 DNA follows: TGTGCCAGCAGCTCAGCATCGGGGGTTGGCTACGAGCAGTACTTC. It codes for CASSSASGVGYEQYF.

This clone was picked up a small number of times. The CDR3 DNA is TGTGCCAGCAGCCTCGGACAGTCGGACACCATATATTTT. As protein: CASSLGQSDTIYF. The chain is built from TRBV6-1 and TRBJ1-3, with TRBD1 as a possible D gene (6 bases). The CDR3 length is 13 residues. V gave up 6 bases and J gave up 8 bases, with 14 bases separating them. CDR1 is MNHNS, CDR2 SASEGT, per germline.

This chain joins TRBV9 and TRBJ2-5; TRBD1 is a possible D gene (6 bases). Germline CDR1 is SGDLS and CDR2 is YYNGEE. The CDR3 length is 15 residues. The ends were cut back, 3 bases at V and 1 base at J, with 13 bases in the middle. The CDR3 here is CASSAHRDSQETQYF. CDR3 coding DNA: TGTGCCAGCAGCGCTCACAGGGATTCCCAAGAGACCCAGTACTTC. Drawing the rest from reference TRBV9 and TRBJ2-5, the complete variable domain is DSGVTQTPKHLITATGQRVTLRCSPRSGDLSVYWYQQSLDQGLQFLIQYYNGEERAKGNILERFSAQQFPDLHSELNLSSLELGDSALYFCASSAHRDSQETQYFGPGTRLLVL.

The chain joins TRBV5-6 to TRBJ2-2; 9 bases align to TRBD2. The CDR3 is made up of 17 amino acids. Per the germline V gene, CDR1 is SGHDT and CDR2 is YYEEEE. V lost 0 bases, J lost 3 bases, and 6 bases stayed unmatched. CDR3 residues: CASSLEGLAGHTGELFF. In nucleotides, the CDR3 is TGTGCCAGCAGCTTGGAGGGCCTAGCGGGGCACACCGGGGAGCTGTTTTTT.

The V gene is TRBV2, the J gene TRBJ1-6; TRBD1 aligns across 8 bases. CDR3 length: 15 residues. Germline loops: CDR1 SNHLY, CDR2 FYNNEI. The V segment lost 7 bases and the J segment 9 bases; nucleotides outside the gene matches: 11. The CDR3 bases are TGTGCCAGCAAAACAACGGACAGGGACGGTTCACCCCTCCACTTT. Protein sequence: CASKTTDRDGSPLHF.

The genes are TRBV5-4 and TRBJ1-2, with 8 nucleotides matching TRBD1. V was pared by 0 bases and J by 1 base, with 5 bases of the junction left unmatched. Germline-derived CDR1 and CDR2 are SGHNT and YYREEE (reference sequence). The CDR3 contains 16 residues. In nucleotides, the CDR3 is TGTGCCAGCAGCTTGGGACAGGGGAGAGATAACTATGGCTACACCTTC. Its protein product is CASSLGQGRDNYGYTF.

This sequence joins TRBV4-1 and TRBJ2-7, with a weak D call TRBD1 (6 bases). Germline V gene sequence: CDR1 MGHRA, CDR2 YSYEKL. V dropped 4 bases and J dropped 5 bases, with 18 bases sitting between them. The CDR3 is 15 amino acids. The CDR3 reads CASSLRVGNRDEQYF. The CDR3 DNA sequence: TGCGCCAGCAGCCTACGCGTCGGAAACAGGGACGAGCAGTACTTC.

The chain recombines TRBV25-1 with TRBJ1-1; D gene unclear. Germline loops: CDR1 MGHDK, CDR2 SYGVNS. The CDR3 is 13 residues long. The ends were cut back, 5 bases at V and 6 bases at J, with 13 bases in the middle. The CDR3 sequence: CASSLKTGAEAFF. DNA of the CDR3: TGTGCCAGCAGTCTGAAGACCGGGGCTGAAGCTTTCTTT.

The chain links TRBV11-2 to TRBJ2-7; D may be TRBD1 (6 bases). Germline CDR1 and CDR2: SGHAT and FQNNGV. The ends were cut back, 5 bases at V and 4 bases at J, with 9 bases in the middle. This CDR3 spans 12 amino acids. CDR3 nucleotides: TGTGCCAGCAGCGCGACAGGTTACGAGCAGTACTTC. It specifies CASSATGYEQYF.

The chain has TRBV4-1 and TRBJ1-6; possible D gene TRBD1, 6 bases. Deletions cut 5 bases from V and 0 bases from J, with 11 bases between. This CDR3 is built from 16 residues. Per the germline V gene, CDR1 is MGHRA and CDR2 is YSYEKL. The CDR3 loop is CASSVDRSSYNSPLHF. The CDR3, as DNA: TGCGCCAGCAGCGTAGACAGGAGCTCCTATAATTCACCCCTCCACTTT.